Shown below are 11 T cell receptor beta chains from a single sample sequenced in a study of blood T cell repertoires in COVID-19. Repertoires were generated with immunoSEQ multiplex PCR, while TCRdb's copy carries only in-frame clones and drops some. Of fewer than 400,000 clones listed, almost 90% are singletons. Material for sequencing was peripheral blood. These receptors were collected from a woman younger than 45 with COVID-19, enrolled during active disease.

The chain employs TRBV6-5 and TRBJ2-7; a weak D match, TRBD1 (6 bases). The CDR3 is 15 residues long. The germline CDR1 and CDR2 sequences are MNHEY and SVGAGI. V lost 4 bases and J 4 bases, leaving 17 bases between the germline ends. CDR3 amino acids: CASSFTGNPIYEQYF. For the CDR3, the DNA is TGTGCCAGCAGTTTTACAGGGAACCCCATTTACGAGCAGTACTTC.

The chain combines TRBV5-6 with TRBJ1-2; 10 positions agree with TRBD1. CDR3 length equals 15 residues. J gave up 5 bases and V 3 bases, and 7 bases lay outside the gene matches. Looked up from germline, CDR1 is SGHDT and CDR2 is YYEEEE. CDR3 protein: CASSSNPGQGYGYTF. DNA of the CDR3: TGTGCCAGCAGCTCAAACCCGGGACAGGGGTATGGCTACACCTTC.

This chain uses TRBV2 with TRBJ2-1, with D maybe TRBD1 (6 bases). Between the trimmed V and J ends, which lost 6 bases and 9 bases, there was a span of 12 bases. Germline V lookup: CDR1 SNHLY, CDR2 FYNNEI. The length of the CDR3 is 12 residues. The CDR3 here is CASSSGTIEQFF. The DNA of the CDR3 is TGTGCCAGCAGCTCGGGGACAATTGAGCAGTTCTTC.

The chain recombines TRBV30 with TRBJ1-4, with D maybe TRBD1 (6 bases). The CDR3 consists of 14 residues. Trimming took 4 bases from V and 7 from J, leaving 16 bases between them. Germline CDR1 is GTSNPN and CDR2 is SVGIG (reference sequence). CDR3 residues: CAWNKDRAFEKLFF. CDR3 sequence (DNA): TGTGCCTGGAACAAGGACAGAGCCTTTGAAAAACTGTTTTTT.

The V gene is TRBV6-1, the J gene TRBJ2-7; TRBD1 might be the D (5 bases). The V end was cut by 1 base, the J end by 4 bases, with 14 bases between. From germline, CDR1 is MNHNS and CDR2 SASEGT. This CDR3 has 15 residues. CDR3 nucleotides: TGTGCCAGCAGTGAAGGGTGGCAGGGTGGTTACGAGCAGTACTTC. Protein sequence: CASSEGWQGGYEQYF.

The rearrangement uses TRBV15 and TRBJ2-1, with 10 bases identical to TRBD2. With 6 bases clipped from V and 2 bases from J, the junction kept 4 bases outside the gene matches. Germline assignment: CDR1 LNHNV and CDR2 YYDKDF (reference sequence). This CDR3 is 15 amino acids long. DNA for the CDR3: TGTGCCACCAGTCCCGGACTAGCGGCCTACAATGAGCAGTTCTTC. Translated, it gives CATSPGLAAYNEQFF.

CDR3 protein: CASSGTGGFYTF. Written as DNA, the CDR3 is TGTGCCAGCTCGGGGACAGGGGGTTTCTACACCTTC. The rearrangement links TRBV28 to TRBJ1-2, with 11 bases matching TRBD1. V lost 8 bases to trimming and J lost 10 bases; unmatched junction nucleotides: 6. Germline V gives CDR1 MDHEN, CDR2 SYDVKM. This CDR3 comprises 12 residues.

J is TRBJ2-7 and V is TRBV15; TRBD2 might be the D (6 bases). The CDR3 is 18 amino acids. Trimming took 0 bases from V and 4 from J, leaving 22 bases between them. Germline V CDR1 and CDR2: LNHNV, YYDKDF (reference sequence). The CDR3 is CATSRDRGGPGLTYEQYF. The CDR3 DNA reads TGTGCCACCAGCAGAGATCGGGGAGGACCAGGACTAACTTACGAGCAGTACTTC.

This clone was recorded only once. This chain joins TRBV5-5 and TRBJ2-7; 8 bases fit TRBD1. Per the germline V gene, CDR1 is SGHKS and CDR2 is YYEKEE (reference sequence). The CDR3 contains 15 residues. Unmatched junction bases numbered 7, after V lost 2 bases and J lost 3 bases. CDR3 nucleotide sequence: TGTGCCAGCAGCTTAAGACTGGACAGGGTCTACGAGCAGTACTTC. It yields the protein CASSLRLDRVYEQYF.

The chain is built from TRBV29-1 and TRBJ2-7; D gene ambiguous. Germline-derived CDR1 and CDR2 are SQVTM and ANQGSEA. The CDR3 extends over 11 amino acids. Between the trimmed V and J ends, which lost 7 bases and 6 bases, there was a span of 13 bases. The CDR3 nucleotides read TGCAGCGCCTCGAGTCCTCTCGAGCAGTACTTC. As protein: CSASSPLEQYF.

This chain joins TRBV19 and TRBJ1-5, with 9 bases that match TRBD1. The trim removed 10 bases at V and 4 bases at J, leaving 17 bases unmatched. Per germline, CDR1 LNHDA and CDR2 SQIVND (reference sequence). CDR3 length: 17 amino acids. The DNA for the CDR3 is TGTGCCATTTCCTCTTCGGGACAGGGTCGCGGTAATCAGCCCCAGCATTTT. It codes for CAISSSGQGRGNQPQHF.